Listed here are 5 T cell receptor beta chains from one sample, sequenced in a study of OX40 agonist ivuxolimab in advanced cancers. The repertoire was sequenced with immunoSEQ multiplex PCR; TCRdb's copy has only in-frame clones and lacks some. This repertoire shows about 20,000 clones, approximately 80% found once; its top ten account for 16%. Sequences were derived from CD4+ or CD8+ T cells sorted from blood, sampled in a trial of the OX40 agonist ivuxolimab. The receptors derive from an adult with an advanced solid tumor such as melanoma, head and neck, liver or kidney cancer.

V is TRBV25-1 and J is TRBJ1-1, with D perhaps matching TRBD1 (6 bases). Trimming took 5 bases from V and 4 from J, leaving 17 bases between them. The CDR3 covers 15 residues. Germline-derived CDR1 and CDR2 are MGHDK and SYGVNS. The DNA of the CDR3 is TGTGCCAGCAGTTTCCGGGACACGGGACTCACTGAAGCTTTCTTT. Its translation: CASSFRDTGLTEAFF.

This clone was observed a handful of times. V usage is TRBV30 and J usage is TRBJ1-2, with D possibly TRBD1 on 6 matching bases. Deletions cut 3 bases from V and 4 bases from J, with 12 bases between. The germline CDR1 and CDR2 sequences are GTSNPN and SVGIG (reference sequence). The CDR3 sequence is 13 residues long. The CDR3 DNA reads TGTGCCTGGAGAGGGGGGGCGCGCTATGGCTACACCTTC. Translated: CAWRGGARYGYTF.

This clone was picked up one time. The V call is TRBV5-1, the J call TRBJ1-4, with D perhaps TRBD1 (5 bases). V lost 4 bases to trimming and J lost 4 bases, with 11 bases between them. CDR1 is SGHRS and CDR2 is YFSETQ in the germline V gene. The CDR3 extends over 14 amino acids. The CDR3 DNA is TGCGCCAGCAGCCTCTGGGGGGTTAATGAAAAACTGTTTTTT. Translating it yields CASSLWGVNEKLFF. Full variable domain (outside the CDR3, taken from reference TRBV5-1 and TRBJ1-4): KAGVTQTPRYLIKTRGQQVTLSCSPISGHRSVSWYQQTPGQGLQFLFEYFSETQRNKGNFPGRFSGRQFSNSRSEMNVSTLELGDSALYLCASSLWGVNEKLFFGSGTQLSVL.

The V call is TRBV11-2, the J call TRBJ2-3; TRBD1 is a possible D gene (5 bases). Trimming shortened V by 3 bases and J by 2 bases, and 15 bases separated the two germline ends. This CDR3 contains 16 residues. The germline V gene has CDR1 SGHAT and CDR2 FQNNGV. CDR3 loop: CASSFWAQGNTDTQYF. The CDR3 coding sequence is TGTGCCAGCAGCTTCTGGGCCCAGGGAAACACAGATACGCAGTATTTT. Together with reference TRBV11-2 and TRBJ2-3, the CDR3 gives the full variable domain: EAGVAQSPRYKIIEKRQSVAFWCNPISGHATLYWYQQILGQGPKLLIQFQNNGVVDDSQLPKDRFSAERLKGVDSTLKIQPAKLEDSAVYLCASSFWAQGNTDTQYFGPGTRLTVL.

V is TRBV14 and J is TRBJ2-2, with TRBD2 matching over 8 bases. V shed 1 base, J shed 2 bases, and the junction held 3 bases outside the gene matches. CDR1 is SGHDN, CDR2 FVKESK, per germline. The CDR3 runs to 16 residues. The CDR3 DNA reads as TGTGCCAGCAGCCAAGTAGCGGGGATAAACACCGGGGAGCTGTTTTTT. Residues: CASSQVAGINTGELFF. The complete variable domain, with remaining parts taken from reference TRBV14 and TRBJ2-2, reads EAGVTQFPSHSVIEKGQTVTLRCDPISGHDNLYWYRRVMGKEIKFLLHFVKESKQDESGMPNNRFLAERTGGTYSTLKVQPAELEDSGVYFCASSQVAGINTGELFFGEGSRLTVL.